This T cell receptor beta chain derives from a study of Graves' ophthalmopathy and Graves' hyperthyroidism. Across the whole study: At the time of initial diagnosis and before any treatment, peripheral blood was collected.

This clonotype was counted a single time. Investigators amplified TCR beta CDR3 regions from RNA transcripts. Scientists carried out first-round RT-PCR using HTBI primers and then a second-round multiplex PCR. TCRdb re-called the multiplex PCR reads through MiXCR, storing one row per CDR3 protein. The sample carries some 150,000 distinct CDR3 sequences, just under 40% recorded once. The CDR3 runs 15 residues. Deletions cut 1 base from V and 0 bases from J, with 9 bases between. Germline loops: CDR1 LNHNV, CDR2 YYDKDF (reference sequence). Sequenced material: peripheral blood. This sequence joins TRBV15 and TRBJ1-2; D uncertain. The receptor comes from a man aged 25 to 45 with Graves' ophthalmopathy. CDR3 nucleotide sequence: TGTGCCACCAGCAGAGTCCTTGCCGCTAACTATGGCTACACCTTC. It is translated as CATSRVLAANYGYTF.